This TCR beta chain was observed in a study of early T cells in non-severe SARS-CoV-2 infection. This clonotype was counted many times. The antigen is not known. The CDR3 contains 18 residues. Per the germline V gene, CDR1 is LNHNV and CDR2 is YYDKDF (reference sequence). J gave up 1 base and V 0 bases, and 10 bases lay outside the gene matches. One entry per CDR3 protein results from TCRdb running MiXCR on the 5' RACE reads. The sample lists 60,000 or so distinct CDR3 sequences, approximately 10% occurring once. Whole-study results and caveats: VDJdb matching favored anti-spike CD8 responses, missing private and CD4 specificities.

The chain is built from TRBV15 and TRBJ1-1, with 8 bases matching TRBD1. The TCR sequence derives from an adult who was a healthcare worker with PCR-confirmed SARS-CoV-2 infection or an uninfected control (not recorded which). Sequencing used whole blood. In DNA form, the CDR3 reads TGTGCCACCAGCAGAGATCGGGACAGGCGATTAGCGAACACTGAAGCTTTCTTT. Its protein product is CATSRDRDRRLANTEAFF.